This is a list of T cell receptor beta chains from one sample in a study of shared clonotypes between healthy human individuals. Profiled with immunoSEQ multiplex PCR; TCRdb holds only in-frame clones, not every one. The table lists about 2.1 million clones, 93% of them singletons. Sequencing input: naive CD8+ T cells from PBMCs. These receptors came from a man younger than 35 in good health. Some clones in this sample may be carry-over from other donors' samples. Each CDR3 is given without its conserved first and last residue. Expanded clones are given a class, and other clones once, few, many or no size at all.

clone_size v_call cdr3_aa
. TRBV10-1 ASSEGRVHEQY
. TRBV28 ASSRGTPRTYEQY
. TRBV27 ASSFRNKNTEAF
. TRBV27 VTGIRGGYEQY
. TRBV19 ASFAGELF
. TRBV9 ASSVGGPGQETQY
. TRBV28 ASSLGQGEMNTEAF
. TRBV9 ASSAWTSGAETQY
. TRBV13 ASSGGLSATGELF
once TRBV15 ATSRAHLTSPRQPQH
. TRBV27 ASSLSWRAPHGPQH
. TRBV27 ASSSQGHFYEQY
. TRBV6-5 ASSYTPFRGTEAF
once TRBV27 ASSSRGAAYYEQY
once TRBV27 ASSLFFGSGDTQY
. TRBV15 ATSEQRLQETQY
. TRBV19 ASGGRGLETQY
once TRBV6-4 ASSRLAGGNEQF
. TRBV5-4 ASSPLGARDDGYT
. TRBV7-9 ASSSKYNEQF
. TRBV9 ASSVAQSYEQY
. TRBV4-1 ASSPAVGTTIDTQY
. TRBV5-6 ASSFPQGELF
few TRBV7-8 ASSLGQGSQPQH
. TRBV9 ASSVGGFKEQY
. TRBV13 ASSSQDEQY
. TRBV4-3 ASSPTFGGKVGYT
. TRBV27 ASSSGILNTEAF
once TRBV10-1 ASRGGRVGTDTQY
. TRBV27 ASSLSGTGHGYT
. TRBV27 ARHRVCGY
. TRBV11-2 ASSFRDRNSYEQY
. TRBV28 ASRPAGLASQQTQY
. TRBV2 ASSGSSAGVGNYEQY
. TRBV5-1 ASSLGQGGDTEAF